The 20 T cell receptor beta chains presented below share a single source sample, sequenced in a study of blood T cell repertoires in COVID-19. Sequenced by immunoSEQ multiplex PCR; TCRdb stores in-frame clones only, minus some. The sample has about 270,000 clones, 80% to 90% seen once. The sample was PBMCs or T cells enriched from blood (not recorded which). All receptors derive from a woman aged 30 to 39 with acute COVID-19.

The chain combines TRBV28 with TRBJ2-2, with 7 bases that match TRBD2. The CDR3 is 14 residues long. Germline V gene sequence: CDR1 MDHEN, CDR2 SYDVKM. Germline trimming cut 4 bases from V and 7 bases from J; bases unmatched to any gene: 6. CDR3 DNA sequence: TGTGCCAGCAGTTCTTCACTAGCGAGCGGGGAGCTGTTTTTT. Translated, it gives CASSSSLASGELFF.

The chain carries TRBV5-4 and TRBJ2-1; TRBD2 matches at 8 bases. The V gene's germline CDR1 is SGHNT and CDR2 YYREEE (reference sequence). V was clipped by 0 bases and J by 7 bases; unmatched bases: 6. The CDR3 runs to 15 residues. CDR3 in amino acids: CASSLGAGESNEQFF. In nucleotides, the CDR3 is TGTGCCAGCAGCTTGGGAGCGGGAGAATCAAATGAGCAGTTCTTC.

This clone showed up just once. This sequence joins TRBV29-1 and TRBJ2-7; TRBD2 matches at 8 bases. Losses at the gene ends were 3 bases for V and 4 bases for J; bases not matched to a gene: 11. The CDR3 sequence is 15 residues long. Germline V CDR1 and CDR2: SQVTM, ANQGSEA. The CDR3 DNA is TGCAGCGTTGATAAATTCCGGGAGGGCCGTTACGAGCAGTACTTC. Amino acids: CSVDKFREGRYEQYF.

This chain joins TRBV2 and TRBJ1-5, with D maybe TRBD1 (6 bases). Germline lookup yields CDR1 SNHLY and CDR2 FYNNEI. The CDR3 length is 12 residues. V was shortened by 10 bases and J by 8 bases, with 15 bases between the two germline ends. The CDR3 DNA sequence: TGTGCCACCGGCGACAGGCTTGAGCCCCAGCATTTT. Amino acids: CATGDRLEPQHF.

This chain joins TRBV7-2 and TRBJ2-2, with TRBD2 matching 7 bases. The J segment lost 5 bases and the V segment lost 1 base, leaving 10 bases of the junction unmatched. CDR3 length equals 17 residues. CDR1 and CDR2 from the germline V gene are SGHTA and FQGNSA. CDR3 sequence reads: CASSLESAGVGTGELFF. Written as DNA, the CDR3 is TGTGCCAGCAGCTTAGAGTCGGCGGGAGTAGGGACCGGGGAGCTGTTTTTT.

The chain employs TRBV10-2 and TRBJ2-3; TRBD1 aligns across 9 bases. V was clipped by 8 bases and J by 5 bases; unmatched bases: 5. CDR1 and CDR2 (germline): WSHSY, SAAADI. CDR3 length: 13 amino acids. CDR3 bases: TGCGCCAGCCGTCGGACAGGGGAAGATACGCAGTATTTT. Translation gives CASRRTGEDTQYF.

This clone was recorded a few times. The CDR3 here is CASSQALAGRGNEQFF. The CDR3 DNA reads as TGCGCCAGCAGCCAAGCCCTAGCGGGGAGGGGGAATGAGCAGTTCTTC. V is TRBV4-1 and J is TRBJ2-1, with 9 positions matching TRBD2. The trim removed 1 base at V and 7 bases at J, leaving 8 bases unmatched. The CDR3 has 16 amino acids. CDR1 and CDR2 from the germline V gene are MGHRA and YSYEKL.

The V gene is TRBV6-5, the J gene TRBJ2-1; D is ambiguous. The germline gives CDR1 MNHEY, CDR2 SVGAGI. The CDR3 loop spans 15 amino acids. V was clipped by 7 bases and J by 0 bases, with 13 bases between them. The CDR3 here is CASTDSASSYNEQFF. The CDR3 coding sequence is TGTGCCAGCACCGACTCGGCGAGCTCCTACAATGAGCAGTTCTTC.

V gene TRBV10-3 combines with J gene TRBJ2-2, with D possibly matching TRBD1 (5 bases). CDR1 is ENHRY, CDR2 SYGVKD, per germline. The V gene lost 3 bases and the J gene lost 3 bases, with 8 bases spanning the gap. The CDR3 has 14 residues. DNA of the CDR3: TGTGCCATCAGTGATCGCAGGGACACCGGGGAGCTGTTTTTT. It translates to CAISDRRDTGELFF.

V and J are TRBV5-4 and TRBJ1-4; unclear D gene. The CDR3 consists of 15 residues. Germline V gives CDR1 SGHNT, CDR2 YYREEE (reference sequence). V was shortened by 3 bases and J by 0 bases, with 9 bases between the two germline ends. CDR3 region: CASSSEGATNEKLFF. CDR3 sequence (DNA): TGTGCCAGCAGCTCCGAGGGTGCAACTAATGAAAAACTGTTTTTT.

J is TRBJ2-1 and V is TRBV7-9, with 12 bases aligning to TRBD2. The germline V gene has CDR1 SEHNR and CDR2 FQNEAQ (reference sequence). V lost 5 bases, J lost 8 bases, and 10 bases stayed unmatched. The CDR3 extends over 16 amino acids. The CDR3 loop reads CASSQKTSGSTDEQFF. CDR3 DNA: TGTGCCAGCAGCCAGAAGACTAGCGGGAGCACCGATGAGCAGTTCTTC.

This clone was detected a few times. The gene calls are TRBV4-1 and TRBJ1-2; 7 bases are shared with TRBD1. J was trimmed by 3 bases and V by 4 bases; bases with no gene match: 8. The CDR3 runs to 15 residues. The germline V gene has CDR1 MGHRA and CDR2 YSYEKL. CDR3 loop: CASSRNSGTDYGYTF. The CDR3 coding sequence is TGCGCCAGCAGCCGAAACTCCGGGACAGACTATGGCTACACCTTC.

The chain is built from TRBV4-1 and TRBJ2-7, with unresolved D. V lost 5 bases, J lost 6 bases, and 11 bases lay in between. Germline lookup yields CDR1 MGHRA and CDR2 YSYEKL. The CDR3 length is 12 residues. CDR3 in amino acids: CASSAPRGEQYF. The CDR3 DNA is TGCGCCAGCAGCGCCCCCCGCGGCGAGCAGTACTTC.

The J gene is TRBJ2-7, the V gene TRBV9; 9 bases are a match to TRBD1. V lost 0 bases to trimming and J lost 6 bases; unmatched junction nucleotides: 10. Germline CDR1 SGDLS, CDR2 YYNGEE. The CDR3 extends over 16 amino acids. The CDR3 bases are TGTGCCAGCAGCGTAGAGGGACAGGGTTCCCTAGGCGAGCAGTACTTC. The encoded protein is CASSVEGQGSLGEQYF.

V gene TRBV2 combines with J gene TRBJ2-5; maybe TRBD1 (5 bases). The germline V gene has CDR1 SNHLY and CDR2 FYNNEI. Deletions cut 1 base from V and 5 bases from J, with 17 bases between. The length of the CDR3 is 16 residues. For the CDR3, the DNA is TGTGCCAGCAGTGAAGGATTTCGTGCGAACAGGGAGACCCAGTACTTC. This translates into CASSEGFRANRETQYF. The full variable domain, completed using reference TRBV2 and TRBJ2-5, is EPEVTQTPSHQVTQMGQEVILRCVPISNHLYFYWYRQILGQKVEFLVSFYNNEISEKSEIFDDQFSVERPDGSNFTLKIRSTKLEDSAMYFCASSEGFRANRETQYFGPGTRLLVL.

The CDR3 bases are TGTGCCAGCGGGACTATCCCCTACTACGAGCAGTACTTC. It is translated as CASGTIPYYEQYF. V and J are TRBV2 and TRBJ2-7; 7 bases are a match to TRBD2. Germline lookup yields CDR1 SNHLY and CDR2 FYNNEI. The CDR3 runs 13 residues. V lost 8 bases to trimming and J lost 3 bases; unmatched junction nucleotides: 7.

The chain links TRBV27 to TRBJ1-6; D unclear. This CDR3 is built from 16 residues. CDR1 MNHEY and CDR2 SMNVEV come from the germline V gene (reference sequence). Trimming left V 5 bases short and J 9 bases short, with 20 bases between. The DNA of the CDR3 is TGTGCCAGCAGTCGAAACGGTGACACGCGGGGTTCACCCCTCCACTTT. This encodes CASSRNGDTRGSPLHF.

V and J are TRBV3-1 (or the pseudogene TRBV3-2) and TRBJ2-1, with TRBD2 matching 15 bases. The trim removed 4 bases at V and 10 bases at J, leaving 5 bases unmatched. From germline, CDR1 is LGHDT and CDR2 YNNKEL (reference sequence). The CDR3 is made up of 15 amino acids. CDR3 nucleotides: TGTGCCAGCAGCCTAACCGGGACTAGCGGGAGGGAGCAGTTCTTC. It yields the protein CASSLTGTSGREQFF.

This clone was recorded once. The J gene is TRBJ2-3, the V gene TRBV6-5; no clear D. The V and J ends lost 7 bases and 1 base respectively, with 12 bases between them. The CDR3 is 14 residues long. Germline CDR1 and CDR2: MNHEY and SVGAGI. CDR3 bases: TGTGCCAGCAATCGAGTAAGCGGCACAGATACGCAGTATTTT. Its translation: CASNRVSGTDTQYF.

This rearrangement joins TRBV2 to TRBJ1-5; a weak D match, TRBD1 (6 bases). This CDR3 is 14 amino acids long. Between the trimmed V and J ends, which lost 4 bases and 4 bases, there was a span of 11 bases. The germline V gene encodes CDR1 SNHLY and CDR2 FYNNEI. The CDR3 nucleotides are TGTGCCAGCAGTGTGGGGGACAAAAATCAGCCCCAGCATTTT. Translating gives CASSVGDKNQPQHF.